A single sample is the source of the 13 T cell receptor beta chains below, sequenced in a study of B cell selection in AIRE deficiency. Repertoires were generated with immunoSEQ multiplex PCR, while TCRdb's copy carries only in-frame clones and drops some. The data hold about 23,000 clones, with 97% observed a single time. Conventional CD4 T cells were sorted as CD4+CD127+ cells. What was sequenced was conventional CD4+ T cells sorted from PBMCs. These receptors came from a human donor with AIRE deficiency.

The rearrangement joins TRBV19 to TRBJ1-4; tentative D call: TRBD1 (6 bases). The V gene lost 2 bases and the J gene lost 0 bases, with 7 bases spanning the gap. The CDR3 is 15 amino acids. Germline-derived CDR1 and CDR2 are LNHDA and SQIVND (reference sequence). The DNA for the CDR3 is TGTGCCAGTAGTATACAGGGGACAACTAATGAAAAACTGTTTTTT. Protein: CASSIQGTTNEKLFF.

The J gene is TRBJ2-7, the V gene TRBV5-5, with 7 bases fitting TRBD1. This CDR3 contains 13 residues. With V trimmed by 5 bases and J by 3 bases, 5 bases remained unmatched. Per the germline V gene, CDR1 is SGHKS and CDR2 is YYEKEE (reference sequence). The CDR3 sequence is CASSMGDSYEQYF. In nucleotides, the CDR3 is TGTGCCAGCAGTATGGGGGACAGCTACGAGCAGTACTTC.

CDR3 sequence (DNA): TGTGCCAGCAGCTCACCCCCGGGACTAGCGGGAGGTGGGGGCTACGAGCAGTACTTC. As protein: CASSSPPGLAGGGGYEQYF. This chain connects TRBV7-9 to TRBJ2-7; TRBD2 matches at 15 bases. CDR1 SEHNR and CDR2 FQNEAQ come from the germline V gene (reference sequence). CDR3 length: 19 amino acids. The V segment lost 4 bases and the J segment 3 bases; nucleotides outside the gene matches: 13.

This chain joins TRBV30 and TRBJ2-7; TRBD1 aligns across 9 bases. From germline, CDR1 is GTSNPN and CDR2 SVGIG (reference sequence). CDR3 length: 14 residues. The junction had 7 bases not matched to a gene; V was cut back by 3 bases and J by 4 bases. CDR3 sequence (DNA): TGTGCCTGGAGATACGGACAGGGGCGGTACGAGCAGTACTTC. Translating it yields CAWRYGQGRYEQYF.

V and J are TRBV9 and TRBJ2-3; D is uncertain. The CDR3 has 11 amino acids. Germline CDR1 and CDR2: SGDLS and YYNGEE. V lost 0 bases to trimming and J lost 4 bases, with 0 bases between them. The CDR3 nucleotides read TGTGCCAGCAGCGTAGCAGATACGCAGTATTTT. Protein product: CASSVADTQYF.

This chain uses TRBV9 with TRBJ2-6; TRBD2 is a possible D gene (5 bases). Looked up from germline, CDR1 is SGDLS and CDR2 is YYNGEE. The CDR3 is made up of 16 amino acids. Trimming stripped 0 bases from V and 1 base from J, with 8 bases between. DNA for the CDR3: TGTGCCAGCAGCGTAGTTGGCGGGTCTGGGGCCAACGTCCTGACTTTC. This gives the protein CASSVVGGSGANVLTF.

This chain connects TRBV28 to TRBJ2-4; the D gene is possibly TRBD1 (6 bases). The CDR3 contains 15 residues. Trimming shortened V by 6 bases and J by 3 bases, and 15 bases separated the two germline ends. The V gene's germline CDR1 is MDHEN and CDR2 SYDVKM. The CDR3 sequence: CASSPPWTDKNIQYF. The CDR3, as DNA: TGTGCCAGCAGCCCCCCCTGGACAGACAAAAACATTCAGTACTTC.

The V and J genes are TRBV19 and TRBJ1-5; the D is unclear. The CDR3 consists of 17 residues. CDR1 and CDR2 (germline): LNHDA, SQIVND (reference sequence). V was shortened by 6 bases and J by 1 base, with 19 bases between the two germline ends. The CDR3: CASSLREILRSNQPQHF. The CDR3, as DNA: TGTGCCAGTAGCTTGAGGGAAATTCTTAGAAGCAATCAGCCCCAGCATTTT. Complete variable domain (other parts from reference TRBV19 and TRBJ1-5): DGGITQSPKYLFRKEGQNVTLSCEQNLNHDAMYWYRQDPGQGLRLIYYSQIVNDFQKGDIAEGYSVSREKKESFPLTVTSAQKNPTAFYLCASSLREILRSNQPQHFGDGTRLSIL.

This chain links TRBV19 with TRBJ1-2, with 7 bases fitting TRBD1. Germline loops: CDR1 LNHDA, CDR2 SQIVND (reference sequence). V was clipped by 3 bases and J by 8 bases; unmatched bases: 6. The length of the CDR3 is 13 residues. This chain's CDR3 is CASSIRQGVGYTF. For the CDR3, the DNA is TGTGCCAGTAGTATTCGACAGGGAGTCGGCTACACCTTC.

The J gene is TRBJ1-6, the V gene TRBV6-1; D is unresolved. The V end was cut by 2 bases, the J end by 0 bases, with 5 bases between. The CDR3 consists of 15 residues. Germline V gene data show CDR1 as MNHNS and CDR2 as SASEGT. The CDR3 sequence: CASSELSSYNSPLHF. CDR3 coding DNA: TGTGCCAGCAGTGAACTCAGCTCCTATAATTCACCCCTCCACTTT.

The chain links TRBV4-1 to TRBJ2-5; no clear D. Trimming removed 1 base from V and 2 bases from J, with 5 bases in between. The CDR3 has 13 amino acids. Germline V CDR1 and CDR2: MGHRA, YSYEKL. CDR3: CASSQALQETQYF. In nucleotides, the CDR3 is TGCGCCAGCAGCCAAGCCCTACAAGAGACCCAGTACTTC.

This clone came up once. For the CDR3, the DNA is TGTGCCAGCAGTGATAGACAGGGAGGTCATAATTCACCCCTCCACTTT. Its protein product is CASSDRQGGHNSPLHF. The rearrangement uses TRBV2 and TRBJ1-6; TRBD1 matches at 7 bases. The CDR3 has 16 amino acids. The germline V gene has CDR1 SNHLY and CDR2 FYNNEI. Unmatched junction bases numbered 7, after V lost 3 bases and J lost 5 bases.

The CDR3 bases are TGCGCCAGCAGCCCGCGCTCTAAAGATACGCAGTATTTT. Protein product: CASSPRSKDTQYF. This sequence joins TRBV4-3 and TRBJ2-3, with D unclear. The CDR3 sequence is 13 residues long. CDR1 LGHNA and CDR2 YSLEER come from the germline V gene. Deletions cut 4 bases from V and 5 bases from J, with 10 bases between.